This TCR beta chain was identified during a study of tumor-infiltrating lymphocytes in primary liver carcinoma (dated by TCRdb to 2015 to 2018). Regarding the complete study: Hepatocellular carcinoma (four) or combined HCC and intrahepatic cholangiocarcinoma (one) was present in the five patients, who were three men and two women aged 30 to 69 years. To link TCRbeta repertoire diversity with the local molecular phenotype, the approximately 23 tumor region samples were profiled using Agilent mRNA microarrays. Each sample produced roughly 3.5 to 8 million productive TCRbeta reads, and read depth showed no significant difference between tissue types. A total of roughly 35 specimens from 5 patients underwent TCRbeta repertoire sequencing, comprising approximately 25 tumor regions, 5 adjacent noncancerous liver tissues and 5 peripheral blood samples. For each liver tumor, the study sampled five regions along with adjacent normal tissue and blood, and applied TCRbeta repertoire sequencing, expression microarrays and whole-exome sequencing. High reproducibility was observed for the technical replicate repertoires, with mean shared-clone rates approximately 0.92 and correlation coefficients above 0.95. The five patients had tumors staged T1-T3 N0M0, with maximum diameters ranging from roughly 4.2 to 10 cm.

According to the germline V gene, CDR1 reads SGHAT and CDR2 reads FQNNGV. The CDR3, from cysteine to phenylalanine, totals 15 residues. Left in the record is the CDR3 DNA by itself, 45 bases read in frame from the first base. Concerning this clonotype: The clone's antigen remains unknown. At one end the junction does not follow the germline gene, possibly because of a read error.

Without any cell sorting, total RNA and DNA were extracted together from around 18-30 mg of bulk tissue using the AllPrep DNA/RNA mini kit. Surgical resection was performed in China between late 2015 and early 2016 on about 5 patients with histopathologically diagnosed primary liver carcinoma. At the time of sampling, the patients had chronic HBV infection and had not received any treatment. Each tumor was sampled at five spatially separated regions: the superior, inferior, left-lateral and right-lateral poles and the tumor centre. More than 75% viable tumor cells were found by histology in every tumor sample. Fresh tumor and adjacent tissue pieces were bisected, with one half stored in RNAlater at -80 degrees C and the other half sent for histology. The study at large found these results: The top 250 clones made up a significantly larger repertoire fraction in tumors than in blood (p = 0.039). Only four or five patients were included in the study, and the authors note that the findings should be validated in a larger study. Repertoire overlap was higher between tumor regions (mean around 35%) than tumor-adjacent (approximately 17%) or tumor-blood (about 15%) pairs, consistent with antigen-driven expansion. Because only the TCR beta chain was sequenced and unpaired alpha chains were not captured, true repertoire diversity is likely underestimated. Only roughly 7-24% of top clones appeared in all five regions of a tumor, which suggests that tumor-infiltrating T cells are spatially heterogeneous. Because the samples were bulk and unsorted, CD4+ and CD8+ T cell repertoires could not be compared.

A constant-region primer and ProtoScript II reverse transcriptase were used to reverse-transcribe TCRbeta-specific cDNA from about 530 ng total RNA. Construction of the TCRbeta libraries relied on three nested rounds of multiplex PCR, following a slightly modified ARM-PCR procedure. Each of the first two PCR rounds ran for approximately 11 cycles using multiplex TRBV1-TRBV30 forward primers together with a Cbeta reverse primer. Sample barcodes and Illumina adapters were added in a final 25-cycle PCR using Deep VentR polymerase. Before sequencing, amplicons of 200-500 bp were gel-purified using a QIAquick gel extraction kit. TCRbeta amplicons were sequenced on an Illumina HiSeq 2500 with 250-bp paired-end reads. The study's processing was this. Trimmomatic v0.33 was used to quality-trim the reads, and FLASH v1.2.11 was used to merge paired reads so that full CDR3 sequences could be recovered. V, D and J germline segments were assigned to the rearranged TCRbeta sequences by MiGEC v1.2.1b. Clonotype statistics and Shannon-Wiener diversity indices were computed with VDJtools v1.0.0. Except for diversity analysis, only each sample's 250 most abundant clonotypes were used in subsequent analyses to reduce sampling bias. TCRdb trimmed the raw reads at Q25, called clones with MiXCR and kept productive beta chains. Each CDR3 protein gets just one entry, which takes the most common genes and DNA from the rows behind it. The V and J calls were determined by TCRdb, not by the authors. This sample has approximately 110,000 distinct CDR3 sequences in its table, and 64% of those were observed once. The ten largest clones capture 8% to 9% of the sample.

Sequenced material: liver tumor tissue from sampling region 3. The cell subset or site tag for this specimen amounts to: tumor region T3, left-lateral pole. Recombination linked TRBV11-2 to TRBJ2-1, with TRBD1 as a weak D call on 6 bases. This sequence originates from a woman in her sixties with primary liver carcinoma and hepatitis B virus infection. The DNA sequence is TGTGTCAGCGGCTTAGATTGGGCAGGGGATAGTGAGCAGTTCTTC. This sequence encodes CVSGLDWAGDSEQFF.